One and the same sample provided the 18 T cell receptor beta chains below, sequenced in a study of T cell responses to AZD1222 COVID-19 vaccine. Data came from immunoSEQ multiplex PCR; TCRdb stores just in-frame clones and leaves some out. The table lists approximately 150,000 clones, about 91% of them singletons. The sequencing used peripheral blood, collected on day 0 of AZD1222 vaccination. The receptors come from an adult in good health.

The CDR3 DNA reads TGTGCCAGCAGCCAATATACGGGGAGCTCCTACGAGCAGTACTTC. Translation: CASSQYTGSSYEQYF. The chain recombines TRBV14 with TRBJ2-7; TRBD2 might be the D (5 bases). V was shortened by 2 bases and J by 0 bases, with 11 bases between the two germline ends. Germline lookup yields CDR1 SGHDN and CDR2 FVKESK. The CDR3 consists of 15 residues. The full variable domain, in which reference TRBV14 and TRBJ2-7 provide the parts outside the CDR3, is EAGVTQFPSHSVIEKGQTVTLRCDPISGHDNLYWYRRVMGKEIKFLLHFVKESKQDESGMPNNRFLAERTGGTYSTLKVQPAELEDSGVYFCASSQYTGSSYEQYFGPGTRLTVT.

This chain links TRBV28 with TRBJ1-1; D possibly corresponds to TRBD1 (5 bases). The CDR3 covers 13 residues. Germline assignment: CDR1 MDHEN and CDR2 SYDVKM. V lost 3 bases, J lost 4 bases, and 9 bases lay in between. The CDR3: CASSLGGGTEAFF. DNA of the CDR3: TGTGCCAGCAGTTTGGGGGGGGGCACTGAAGCTTTCTTT.

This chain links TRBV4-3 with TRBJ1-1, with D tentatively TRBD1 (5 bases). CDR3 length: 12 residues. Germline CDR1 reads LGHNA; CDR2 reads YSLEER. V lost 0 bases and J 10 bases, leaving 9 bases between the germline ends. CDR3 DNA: TGCGCCAGCAGCCAAGATACAGGCAGAGCTTTCTTT. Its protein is CASSQDTGRAFF.

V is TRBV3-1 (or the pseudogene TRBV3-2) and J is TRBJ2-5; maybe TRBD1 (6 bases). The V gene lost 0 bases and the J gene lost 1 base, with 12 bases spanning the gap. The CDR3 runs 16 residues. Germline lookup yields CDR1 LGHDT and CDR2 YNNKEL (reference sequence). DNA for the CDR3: TGTGCCAGCAGCCAAGAATTTCTAGGGGGCCAAGAGACCCAGTACTTC. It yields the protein CASSQEFLGGQETQYF.

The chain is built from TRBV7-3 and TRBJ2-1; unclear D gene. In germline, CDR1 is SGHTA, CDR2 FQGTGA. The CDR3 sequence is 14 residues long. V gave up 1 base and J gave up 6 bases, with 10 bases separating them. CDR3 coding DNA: TGTGCCAGCAGCTTAAGGATTCCGGGCAATGAGCAGTTCTTC. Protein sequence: CASSLRIPGNEQFF. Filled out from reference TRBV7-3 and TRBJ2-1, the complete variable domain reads GAGVSQTPSNKVTEKGKYVELRCDPISGHTALYWYRQSLGQGPEFLIYFQGTGAADDSGLPNDRFFAVRPEGSVSTLKIQRTERGDSAVYLCASSLRIPGNEQFFGPGTRLTVL.

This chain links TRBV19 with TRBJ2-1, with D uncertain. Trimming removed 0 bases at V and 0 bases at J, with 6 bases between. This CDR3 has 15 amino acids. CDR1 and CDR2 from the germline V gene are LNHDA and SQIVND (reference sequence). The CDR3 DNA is TGTGCCAGTAGTATAGAAAGGAGCTCCTACAATGAGCAGTTCTTC. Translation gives CASSIERSSYNEQFF.

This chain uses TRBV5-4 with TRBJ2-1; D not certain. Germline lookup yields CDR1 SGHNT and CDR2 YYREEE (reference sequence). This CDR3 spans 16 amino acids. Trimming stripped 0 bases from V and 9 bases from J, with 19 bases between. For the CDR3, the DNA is TGTGCCAGCAGCTTGGGTCCTAGACTGGGTTCCGGTGAGCAGTTCTTC. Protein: CASSLGPRLGSGEQFF.

CDR3 residues: CASSLGGAGGYEQYF. The CDR3 nucleotides read TGTGCCAGCAGCTTAGGTGGGGCAGGGGGCTACGAGCAGTACTTC. The V and J genes are TRBV11-3 and TRBJ2-7; 7 positions match TRBD1. V gave up 1 base and J gave up 3 bases; unmatched junction bases: 6. This CDR3 is built from 15 residues. Germline assignment: CDR1 SGHNT and CDR2 YENEEA.

This CDR3 is CASSDPRVDTQYF. Written as DNA, the CDR3 is TGTGCCAGCAGTGACCCGCGTGTAGATACGCAGTATTTT. The chain recombines TRBV28 with TRBJ2-3; D ambiguous. Deletions cut 5 bases from V and 5 bases from J, with 11 bases between. In germline, CDR1 is MDHEN, CDR2 SYDVKM. CDR3 length: 13 residues.

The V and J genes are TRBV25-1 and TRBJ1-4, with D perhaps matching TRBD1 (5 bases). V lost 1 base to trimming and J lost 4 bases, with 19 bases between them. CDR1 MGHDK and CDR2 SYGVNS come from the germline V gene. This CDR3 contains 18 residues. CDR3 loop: CASSESRLWTGLNEKLFF. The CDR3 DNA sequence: TGTGCCAGCAGTGAATCGAGACTTTGGACGGGGCTTAATGAAAAACTGTTTTTT. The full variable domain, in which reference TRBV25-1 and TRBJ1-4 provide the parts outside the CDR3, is EADIYQTPRYLVIGTGKKITLECSQTMGHDKMYWYQQDPGMELHLIHYSYGVNSTEKGDLSSESTVSRIRTEHFPLTLESARPSHTSQYLCASSESRLWTGLNEKLFFGSGTQLSVL.

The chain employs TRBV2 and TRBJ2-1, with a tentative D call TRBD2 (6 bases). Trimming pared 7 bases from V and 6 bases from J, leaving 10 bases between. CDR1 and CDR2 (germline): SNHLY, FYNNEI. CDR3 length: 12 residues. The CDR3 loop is CASTRRANEQFF. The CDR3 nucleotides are TGTGCCAGCACGAGGAGGGCCAATGAGCAGTTCTTC.

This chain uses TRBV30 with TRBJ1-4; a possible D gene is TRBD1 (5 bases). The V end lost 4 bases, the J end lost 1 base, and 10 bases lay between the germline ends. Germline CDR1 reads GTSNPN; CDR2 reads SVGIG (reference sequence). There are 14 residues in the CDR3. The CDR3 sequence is CAWNRPKTNEKLFF. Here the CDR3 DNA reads TGTGCCTGGAACAGGCCTAAAACTAATGAAAAACTGTTTTTT.

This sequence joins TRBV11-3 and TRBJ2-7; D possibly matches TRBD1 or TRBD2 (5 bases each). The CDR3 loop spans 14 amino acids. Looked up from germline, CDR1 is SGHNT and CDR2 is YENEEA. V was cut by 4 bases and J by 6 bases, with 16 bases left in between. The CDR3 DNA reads TGTGCCAGCAGCTCCGGGACCCCGATCTCCGAGCAGTACTTC. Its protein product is CASSSGTPISEQYF.

CDR3 region: CASSERTEAFF. The CDR3 nucleotides are TGTGCCAGTAGTGAGAGAACTGAAGCTTTCTTT. The rearrangement links TRBV19 to TRBJ1-1; no firm D call. Trimming took 5 bases from V and 5 from J, leaving 6 bases between them. The CDR3 has 11 residues. Germline V CDR1 and CDR2: LNHDA, SQIVND (reference sequence).

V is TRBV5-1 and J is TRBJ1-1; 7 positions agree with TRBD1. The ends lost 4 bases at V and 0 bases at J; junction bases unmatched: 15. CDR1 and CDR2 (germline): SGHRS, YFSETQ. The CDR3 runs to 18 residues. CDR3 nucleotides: TGCGCCAGCAGCGGGAGGGGGCAGGGGTCTCTCGTGAACACTGAAGCTTTCTTT. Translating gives CASSGRGQGSLVNTEAFF.

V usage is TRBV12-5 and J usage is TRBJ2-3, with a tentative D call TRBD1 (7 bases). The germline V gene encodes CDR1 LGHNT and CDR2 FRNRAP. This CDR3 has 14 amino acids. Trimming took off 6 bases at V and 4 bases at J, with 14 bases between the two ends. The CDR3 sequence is CASGRDSYSDTQYF. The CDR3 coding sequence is TGTGCTAGTGGGCGGGACAGCTACTCAGATACGCAGTATTTT.

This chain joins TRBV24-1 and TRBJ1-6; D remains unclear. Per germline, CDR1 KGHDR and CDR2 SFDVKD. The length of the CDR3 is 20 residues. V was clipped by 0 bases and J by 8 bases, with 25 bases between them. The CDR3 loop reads CATSDLFRSGDRAIHSPLHF. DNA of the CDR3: TGTGCCACCAGTGATTTGTTTAGGAGCGGTGACCGGGCAATTCATTCACCCCTCCACTTT.

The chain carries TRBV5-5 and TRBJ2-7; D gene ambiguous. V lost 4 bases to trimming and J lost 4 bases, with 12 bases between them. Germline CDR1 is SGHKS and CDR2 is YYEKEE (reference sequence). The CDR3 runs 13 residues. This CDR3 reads CASSPLPAYEQYF. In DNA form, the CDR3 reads TGTGCCAGCAGCCCCTTGCCGGCTTACGAGCAGTACTTC.